The TCR beta chain described here comes from a study of blood T cells in healthy people across ages. With a J-beta primer mix and a sample-barcoded 5' primer, a second PCR ran 7 to 11 cycles. TCRdb re-derived calls from the 5' RACE reads in MiXCR, one entry per CDR3 protein. Altogether some 710,000 distinct CDR3 sequences are present, 22% being singletons, with the ten largest covering less than 25%. The CDR3 covers 12 residues. The germline V gene encodes CDR1 DFQATT and CDR2 SNEGSKA (reference sequence). V lost 7 bases, J lost 0 bases, and 9 bases lay in between. This clonotype has at least ten counts.

The sequenced sample consisted of blood. The chain joins TRBV20-1 to TRBJ2-5; D not resolved. The TCR sequence derives from a man between 65 and 85 years old in good health. CDR3 sequence (DNA): TGCAGTGGAAGAGTGAACCAAGAGACCCAGTACTTC. This gives the protein CSGRVNQETQYF.